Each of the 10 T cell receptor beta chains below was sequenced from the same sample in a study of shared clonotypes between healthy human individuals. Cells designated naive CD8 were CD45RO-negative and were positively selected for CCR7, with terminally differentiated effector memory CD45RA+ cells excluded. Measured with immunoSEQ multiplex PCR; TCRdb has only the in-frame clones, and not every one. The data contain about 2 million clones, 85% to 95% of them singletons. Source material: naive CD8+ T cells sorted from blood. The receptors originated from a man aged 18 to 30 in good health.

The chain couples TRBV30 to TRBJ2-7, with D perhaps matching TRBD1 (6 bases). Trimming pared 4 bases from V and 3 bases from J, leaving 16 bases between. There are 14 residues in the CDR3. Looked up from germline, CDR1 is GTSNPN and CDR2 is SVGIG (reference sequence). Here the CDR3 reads CAWTEDSFIYEQYF. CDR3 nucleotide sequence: TGTGCCTGGACCGAGGACAGCTTTATCTACGAGCAGTACTTC.

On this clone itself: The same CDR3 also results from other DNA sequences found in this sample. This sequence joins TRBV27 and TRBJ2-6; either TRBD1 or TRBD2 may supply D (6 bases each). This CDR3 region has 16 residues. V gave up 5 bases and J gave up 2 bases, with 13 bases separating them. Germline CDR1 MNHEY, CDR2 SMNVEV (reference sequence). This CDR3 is CASSLLGGTGANVLTF. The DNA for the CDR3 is TGTGCCAGCAGTCTACTGGGGGGCACTGGGGCCAACGTCCTGACTTTC.

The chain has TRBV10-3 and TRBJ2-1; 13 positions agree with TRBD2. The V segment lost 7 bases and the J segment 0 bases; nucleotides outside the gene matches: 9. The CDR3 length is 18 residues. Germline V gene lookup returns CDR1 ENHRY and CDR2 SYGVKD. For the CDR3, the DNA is TGTGCCATCACTCCGGGACTAGCGGGAACGAGCTCCTACAATGAGCAGTTCTTC. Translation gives CAITPGLAGTSSYNEQFF.

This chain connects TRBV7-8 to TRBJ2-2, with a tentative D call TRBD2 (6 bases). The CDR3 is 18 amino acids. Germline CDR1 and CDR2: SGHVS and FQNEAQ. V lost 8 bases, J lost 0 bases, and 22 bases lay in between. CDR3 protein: CASAPSQGVAANTGELFF. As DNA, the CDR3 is TGTGCCAGCGCGCCAAGCCAAGGGGTAGCGGCGAACACCGGGGAGCTGTTTTTT.

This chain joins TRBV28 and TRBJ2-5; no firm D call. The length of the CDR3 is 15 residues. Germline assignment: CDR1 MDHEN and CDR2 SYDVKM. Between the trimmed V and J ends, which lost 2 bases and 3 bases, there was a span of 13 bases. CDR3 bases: TGTGCCAGCAGTTTAGAGGCCGCGGCCAAAGAGACCCAGTACTTC. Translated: CASSLEAAAKETQYF.

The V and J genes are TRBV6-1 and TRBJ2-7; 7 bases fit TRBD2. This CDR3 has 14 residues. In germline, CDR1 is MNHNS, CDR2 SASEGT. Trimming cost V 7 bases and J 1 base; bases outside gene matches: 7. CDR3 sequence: CASNQWGGSYEQYF. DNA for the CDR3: TGTGCCAGCAATCAATGGGGGGGATCCTACGAGCAGTACTTC.

CDR3: CASSLTGEVQPQHF. The CDR3 nucleotides read TGTGCCAGCAGCCTGACAGGGGAAGTACAGCCCCAGCATTTT. The chain has TRBV6-5 and TRBJ1-5, with TRBD1 identical over 8 bases. CDR3 length: 14 residues. V shed 6 bases and J 7 bases; nucleotides not matched to a gene: 8. Germline-derived CDR1 and CDR2 are MNHEY and SVGAGI.

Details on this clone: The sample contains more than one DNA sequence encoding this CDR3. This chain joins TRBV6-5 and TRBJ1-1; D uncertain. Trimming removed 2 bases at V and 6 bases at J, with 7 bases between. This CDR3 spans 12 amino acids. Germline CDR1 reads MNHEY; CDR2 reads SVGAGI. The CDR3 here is CASSYGGAEAFF. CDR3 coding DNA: TGTGCCAGCAGTTACGGTGGGGCTGAAGCTTTCTTT.

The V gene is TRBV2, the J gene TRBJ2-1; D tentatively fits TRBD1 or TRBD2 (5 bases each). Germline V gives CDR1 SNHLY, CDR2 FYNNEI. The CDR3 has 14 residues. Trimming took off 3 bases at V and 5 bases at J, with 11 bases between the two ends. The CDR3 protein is CASSDWDGDNEQFF. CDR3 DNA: TGTGCCAGCAGTGACTGGGACGGAGACAATGAGCAGTTCTTC.

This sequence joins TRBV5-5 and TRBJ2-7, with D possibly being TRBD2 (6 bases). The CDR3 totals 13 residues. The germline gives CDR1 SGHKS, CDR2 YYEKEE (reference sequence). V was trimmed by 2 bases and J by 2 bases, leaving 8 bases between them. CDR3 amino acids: CASSFQRAYEQYF. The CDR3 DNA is TGTGCCAGCAGCTTTCAGCGGGCCTACGAGCAGTACTTC.